This TCR beta chain appears in the sequencing data of a study of blood T cells in healthy people across ages. Study-level results: The recorded TCR beta diversity per million T cells decreased in a roughly linear manner with age.

In regard to this clonotype: Its antigen is currently unknown. A clone one base away is much larger, so this may be a read error.

A sample-barcoded 5' primer and a J-beta primer mix were used in a second PCR of roughly 6 to 12 cycles. From the 5' RACE reads, TCRdb called clonotypes with MiXCR, one entry per CDR3 protein. The repertoire holds about 1.7 million distinct CDR3 sequences, approximately 30% seen once, with more than 6% in the top ten. CDR1 is MNHEY and CDR2 is SVGEGT in the germline V gene. The CDR3 contains 16 residues. A minimum of 7 million PBMCs was isolated per sample. At least 6 micrograms of total RNA were extracted per sample. Sample: blood. This receptor was taken from a woman aged 25 to 39 in good health. This chain connects TRBV6-2 or TRBV6-3 to TRBJ2-1; 9 bases match TRBD2. Here the CDR3 DNA reads TGTGCCAGCAGTTCGGCCCTAGCGGGGCCATACAATGATCAGTTCTTC. Protein product: CASSSALAGPYNDQFF.